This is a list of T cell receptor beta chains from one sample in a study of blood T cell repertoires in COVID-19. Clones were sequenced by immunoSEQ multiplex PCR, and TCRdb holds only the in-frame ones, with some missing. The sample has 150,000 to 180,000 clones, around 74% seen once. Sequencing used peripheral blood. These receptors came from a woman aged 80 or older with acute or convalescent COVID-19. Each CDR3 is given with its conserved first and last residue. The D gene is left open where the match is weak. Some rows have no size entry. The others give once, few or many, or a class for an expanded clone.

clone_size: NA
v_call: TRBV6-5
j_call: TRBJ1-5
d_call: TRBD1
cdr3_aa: CATSGQSFNQPQHF

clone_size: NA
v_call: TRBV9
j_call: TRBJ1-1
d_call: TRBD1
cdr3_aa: CASSSAGQGITEAFF

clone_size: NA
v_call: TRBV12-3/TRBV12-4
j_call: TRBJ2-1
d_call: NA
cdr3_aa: CASSPGYNEQFF

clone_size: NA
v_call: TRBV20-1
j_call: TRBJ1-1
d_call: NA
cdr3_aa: CSASGGPTEAFF

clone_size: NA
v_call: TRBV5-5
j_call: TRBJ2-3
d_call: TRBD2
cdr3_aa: CASSLGNSGGTDTQYF

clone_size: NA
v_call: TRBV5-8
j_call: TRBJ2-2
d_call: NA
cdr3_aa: CASSLESWELFF

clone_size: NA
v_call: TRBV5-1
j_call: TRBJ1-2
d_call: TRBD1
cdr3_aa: CASSLGDRTFYGYTF

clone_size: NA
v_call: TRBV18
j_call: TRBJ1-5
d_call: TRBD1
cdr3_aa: CASSPDRTSPQHF

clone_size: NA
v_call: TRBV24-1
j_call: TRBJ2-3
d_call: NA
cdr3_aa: CATSDPSTDTQYF

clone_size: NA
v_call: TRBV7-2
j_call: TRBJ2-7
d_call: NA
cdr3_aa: CASSFSGGPPYEQYF

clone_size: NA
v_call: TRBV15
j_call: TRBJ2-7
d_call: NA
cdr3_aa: CATSIRETEQYF

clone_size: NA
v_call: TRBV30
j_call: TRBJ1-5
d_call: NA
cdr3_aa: CAWNYGGLQPQHF

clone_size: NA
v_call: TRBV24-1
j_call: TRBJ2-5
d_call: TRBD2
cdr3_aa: CATSASGRDQETQYF

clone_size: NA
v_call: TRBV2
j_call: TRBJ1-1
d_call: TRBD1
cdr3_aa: CASSERRRQGAHGTEAFF

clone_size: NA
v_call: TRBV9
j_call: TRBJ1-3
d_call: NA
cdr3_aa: CASSVGSGPAFSGNTIYF

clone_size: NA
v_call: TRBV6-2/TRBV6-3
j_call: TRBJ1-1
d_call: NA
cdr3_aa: CASSPNTGLNTEAFF

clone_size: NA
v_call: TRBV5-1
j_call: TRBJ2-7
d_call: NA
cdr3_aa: CASSLALGAYSYEQYF

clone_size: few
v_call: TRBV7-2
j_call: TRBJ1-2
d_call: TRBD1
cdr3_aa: CASRQGNYGYTF

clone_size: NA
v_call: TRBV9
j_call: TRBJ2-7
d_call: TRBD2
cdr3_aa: CASSVVPSGSYEQYF

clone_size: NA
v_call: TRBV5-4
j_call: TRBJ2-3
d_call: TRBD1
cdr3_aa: CASSPGQGTQYF

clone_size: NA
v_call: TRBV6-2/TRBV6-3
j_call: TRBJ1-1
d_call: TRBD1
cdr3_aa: CASSYSTYYGTGGPLGTEAFF

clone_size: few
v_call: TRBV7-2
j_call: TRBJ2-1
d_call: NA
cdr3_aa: CASSQPLRGITNEQFF

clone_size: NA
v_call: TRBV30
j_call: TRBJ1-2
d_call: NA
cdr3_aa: CAWFATSYGYTF